A single sample gave rise to the 29 T cell receptor beta chains below, sequenced in a study of immune evolution from preneoplasia to lung adenocarcinoma (dated by TCRdb to the early 2020s). Library preparation used the immunoSEQ multiplex PCR assay. Here the immuneACCESS table is served through TCRdb, limited to in-frame sequences with V and J called. Missing clones are a known gap in these copies; in checked studies unresolved V genes cover under half, and the rest lacks a known reason. This sample lists thousands of clones; around four fifths were detected once. The ten largest account for roughly 5.7% of the sample. The sample consisted of FFPE minimally invasive lung adenocarcinoma tissue. Reading the label with the study, this specimen's cell subset or site is: micro-invasive lung adenocarcinoma (MIA). The source of these receptors is a person aged 50 or older with lung adenocarcinoma.

This chain connects TRBV28 to TRBJ2-3; unclear D gene. Trimming left V 4 bases short and J 5 bases short, with 16 bases between. This CDR3 comprises 15 residues. CDR1 MDHEN and CDR2 SYDVKM come from the germline V gene. The CDR3 sequence: CASSSPPTLRDTQYF. CDR3 coding DNA: TGTGCCAGCAGTTCACCGCCTACTCTTAGAGATACGCAGTATTTT.

This clone showed up just once. The chain employs TRBV9 and TRBJ2-3; TRBD2 aligns across 7 bases. Per germline, CDR1 SGDLS and CDR2 YYNGEE. The CDR3 contains 15 residues. The V segment lost 4 bases and the J segment 2 bases; nucleotides outside the gene matches: 7. The CDR3 coding sequence is TGTGCCAGCAGCTCGGGACTATTAATCACAGATACGCAGTATTTT. Encoded protein: CASSSGLLITDTQYF. Full variable domain (missing parts from reference TRBV9 and TRBJ2-3): DSGVTQTPKHLITATGQRVTLRCSPRSGDLSVYWYQQSLDQGLQFLIQYYNGEERAKGNILERFSAQQFPDLHSELNLSSLELGDSALYFCASSSGLLITDTQYFGPGTRLTVL.

The chain links TRBV28 to TRBJ1-5; TRBD1 agrees at 8 bases. CDR3 length equals 15 residues. The V segment lost 3 bases and the J segment 1 base; nucleotides outside the gene matches: 2. Germline CDR1 MDHEN, CDR2 SYDVKM. The CDR3 nucleotides read TGTGCCAGCAGTTTCCGGGACAGGAGCAATCAGCCCCAGCATTTT. This translates into CASSFRDRSNQPQHF.

The V call is TRBV29-1, the J call TRBJ1-1, with TRBD1 identical over 7 bases. Trimming at V came to 8 bases and at J to 1 base, leaving 10 bases not matched to a gene. Germline V gene data show CDR1 as SQVTM and CDR2 as ANQGSEA. There are 14 residues in the CDR3. Here the CDR3 DNA reads TGCAGCCTACAGGCACAGGGGACGAACACTGAAGCTTTCTTT. Protein: CSLQAQGTNTEAFF.

V usage is TRBV19 and J usage is TRBJ2-7, with D tentatively TRBD2 (5 bases). The CDR3 is 14 residues long. Germline CDR1 is LNHDA and CDR2 is SQIVND (reference sequence). V shed 8 bases and J shed 1 base, with 15 bases lying between them. The CDR3 bases are TGTGCCAGTGCGTCGGACTTCCGTTCCTACGAGCAGTACTTC. It specifies CASASDFRSYEQYF.

This sequence joins TRBV6-1 and TRBJ1-2; no clear D. The CDR3 extends over 14 amino acids. V shed 2 bases and J shed 4 bases, with 11 bases lying between them. CDR1 is MNHNS and CDR2 is SASEGT in the germline V gene. The CDR3 reads CASSENLITYGYTF. The CDR3 DNA reads as TGTGCCAGCAGTGAAAATTTGATCACCTATGGCTACACCTTC.

The chain links TRBV5-1 to TRBJ2-1; 11 positions match TRBD1. This CDR3 has 17 residues. The V gene's germline CDR1 is SGHRS and CDR2 YFSETQ. Germline trimming cut 0 bases from V and 2 bases from J; bases unmatched to any gene: 4. CDR3 nucleotides: TGCGCCAGCAGCTTGGACGGGACAGGGGGGGCCTACAATGAGCAGTTCTTC. Encoded protein: CASSLDGTGGAYNEQFF.

V and J are TRBV6-4 and TRBJ2-1; maybe TRBD1 (6 bases). Trimming pared 0 bases from V and 6 bases from J, leaving 9 bases between. In germline, CDR1 is MRHNA, CDR2 SNTAGT. This CDR3 region has 14 residues. The CDR3 sequence: CASSDSTGSNEQFF. For the CDR3, the DNA is TGTGCCAGCAGTGACTCCACAGGGTCCAATGAGCAGTTCTTC.

CDR3 region: CASSLKNTEAFF. CDR3 DNA: TGTGCCAGCAGCTTGAAGAACACTGAAGCTTTCTTT. The J gene is TRBJ1-1, the V gene TRBV7-2; no clear D. The CDR3 is 12 amino acids. The V and J ends lost 3 bases and 1 base respectively, with 3 bases between them. CDR1 SGHTA and CDR2 FQGNSA come from the germline V gene.

Comments on this clone: Other DNA sequences from this sample encode an identical CDR3 as well. J is TRBJ2-5 and V is TRBV4-1; D unresolved. This CDR3 spans 12 amino acids. In germline, CDR1 is MGHRA, CDR2 YSYEKL. Trimming cost V 4 bases and J 4 bases, with 7 bases left between them. The CDR3 coding sequence is TGCGCCAGCAGCCCCCAAGGAGAGACCCAGTACTTC. It translates to CASSPQGETQYF.

The CDR3, as DNA: TGTGCCAGTGGCGAACAGGGGTCGAACACTGAAGCTTTCTTT. Translation: CASGEQGSNTEAFF. The chain recombines TRBV19 with TRBJ1-1; 7 bases match TRBD1. The CDR3 sequence is 14 residues long. Per germline, CDR1 LNHDA and CDR2 SQIVND (reference sequence). The V and J ends lost 8 bases and 1 base, in that order; junction bases with no gene match: 7.

The chain couples TRBV7-3 to TRBJ1-1; the match to TRBD1 covers 8 bases. V trimming: 3 bases; J trimming: 0 bases; junction bases outside the gene matches: 9. Germline V gene lookup returns CDR1 SGHTA and CDR2 FQGTGA. The CDR3 length is 17 residues. CDR3 in DNA: TGTGCCAGCAGCTTTCGGGACAGGCCGGGAATGAACACTGAAGCTTTCTTT. Its translation: CASSFRDRPGMNTEAFF.

The V gene is TRBV5-1, the J gene TRBJ1-6; D is ambiguous. This CDR3 region has 14 residues. Germline CDR1 and CDR2: SGHRS and YFSETQ. V shed 3 bases and J shed 0 bases, with 4 bases lying between them. The CDR3 region has the DNA TGCGCCAGCAGCTCAAGCTCCTATAATTCACCCCTCCACTTT. Its protein product is CASSSSSYNSPLHF.

The chain recombines TRBV6-1 with TRBJ2-7, with a possible D match to TRBD1 (6 bases). Per the germline V gene, CDR1 is MNHNS and CDR2 is SASEGT. The germline V and J ends were trimmed by 6 bases and 3 bases, with 15 bases remaining between them. The CDR3 loop spans 14 amino acids. The CDR3 sequence is CASRLSGEFYEQYF. In DNA, the CDR3 is TGTGCCAGCAGATTGTCAGGGGAATTCTACGAGCAGTACTTC.

CDR3 DNA sequence: TGTGCCAGCTCTAGCGGGGAGGCTCCCAATGAGCAGTTCTTC. Its protein product is CASSSGEAPNEQFF. The chain joins TRBV18 to TRBJ2-1, with TRBD2 matching over 8 bases. Losses at the gene ends were 6 bases for V and 6 bases for J; bases not matched to a gene: 7. The germline V gene encodes CDR1 KGHSH and CDR2 LQKENI. The CDR3 is made up of 14 amino acids.

The CDR3 loop is CASSLTGTSPFF. CDR3 sequence (DNA): TGTGCCAGCAGCTTAACGGGGACTAGTCCGTTCTTC. The V call is TRBV7-9, the J call TRBJ2-1; 8 positions agree with TRBD2. The CDR3 runs to 12 residues. Looked up from germline, CDR1 is SEHNR and CDR2 is FQNEAQ (reference sequence). Unmatched junction bases numbered 6, after V lost 2 bases and J lost 15 bases. Full variable domain (missing parts from reference TRBV7-9 and TRBJ2-1): DTGVSQNPRHKITKRGQNVTFRCDPISEHNRLYWYRQTLGQGPEFLTYFQNEAQLEKSRLLSDRFSAERPKGSFSTLEIQRTEQGDSAMYLCASSLTGTSPFFGPGTRLTVL.

The rearrangement uses TRBV5-1 and TRBJ2-1, with 10 bases lining up with TRBD2. Germline V CDR1 and CDR2: SGHRS, YFSETQ. The V segment lost 0 bases and the J segment 4 bases; nucleotides outside the gene matches: 4. This CDR3 is 16 amino acids long. This CDR3 is CASSLVASGSYNEQFF. Here the CDR3 DNA reads TGCGCCAGCAGCTTGGTGGCTAGCGGGAGTTACAATGAGCAGTTCTTC.

This chain uses TRBV11-2 with TRBJ2-5; no reliable D call. Germline CDR1 is SGHAT and CDR2 is FQNNGV. This CDR3 is 13 amino acids long. Between the trimmed V and J ends, which lost 4 bases and 3 bases, there was a span of 9 bases. The DNA for the CDR3 is TGTGCCAGCAGCTACCATAGAAAAGAGACCCAGTACTTC. Residues: CASSYHRKETQYF. Combining the CDR3 with reference TRBV11-2 and TRBJ2-5 gives the whole variable domain EAGVAQSPRYKIIEKRQSVAFWCNPISGHATLYWYQQILGQGPKLLIQFQNNGVVDDSQLPKDRFSAERLKGVDSTLKIQPAKLEDSAVYLCASSYHRKETQYFGPGTRLLVL.

The rearrangement joins TRBV6-5 to TRBJ1-1; D possibly corresponds to TRBD1 (6 bases). The V end lost 7 bases, the J end lost 2 bases, and 17 bases lay between the germline ends. Germline lookup yields CDR1 MNHEY and CDR2 SVGAGI. The CDR3 is 15 residues long. This CDR3 reads CASTIKGGPNTEAFF. The CDR3 DNA follows: TGTGCCAGCACCATAAAGGGGGGGCCTAACACTGAAGCTTTCTTT.

The chain combines TRBV19 with TRBJ1-5, with D possibly being TRBD1 (6 bases). The germline V gene encodes CDR1 LNHDA and CDR2 SQIVND (reference sequence). V dropped 5 bases and J dropped 4 bases, with 12 bases sitting between them. There are 14 residues in the CDR3. In nucleotides, the CDR3 is TGTGCCAGTAGTTTCCAACAGGGAAATCAGCCCCAGCATTTT. Its translation is CASSFQQGNQPQHF.

This clone has a handful of counts. The chain uses TRBV15 and TRBJ2-7, with TRBD2 identical over 7 bases. The CDR3 has 15 residues. V was pared by 1 base and J by 3 bases, with 6 bases of the junction left unmatched. Per the germline V gene, CDR1 is LNHNV and CDR2 is YYDKDF (reference sequence). CDR3 loop: CATSRAGEGIYEQYF. The CDR3 bases are TGTGCCACCAGCAGAGCCGGGGAGGGCATCTACGAGCAGTACTTC.

The chain recombines TRBV30 with TRBJ2-3; D is undetermined. CDR3 size: 11 residues. Trimming took 4 bases from V and 2 from J, leaving 4 bases between them. CDR1 is GTSNPN, CDR2 SVGIG, per germline (reference sequence). In nucleotides, the CDR3 is TGTGCCTGGACAGTCACAGATACGCAGTATTTT. This gives the protein CAWTVTDTQYF.

The rearrangement uses TRBV6-6 and TRBJ2-7; TRBD1 matches 9 bases. Trimming cost V 2 bases and J 3 bases; bases outside gene matches: 2. The CDR3 consists of 14 residues. Per the germline V gene, CDR1 is MNHNY and CDR2 is SVGAGI (reference sequence). For the CDR3, the DNA is TGTGCCAGCAGTTACGGACAGGGGAGCTACGAGCAGTACTTC. Its translation is CASSYGQGSYEQYF.

The chain employs TRBV28 and TRBJ1-5; a weak D match, TRBD1 (5 bases). The CDR3 is 13 amino acids. The V and J ends lost 2 bases and 7 bases respectively, with 9 bases between them. CDR1 and CDR2 from the germline V gene are MDHEN and SYDVKM. This CDR3 reads CASSLQGNQPQHF. The CDR3, as DNA: TGTGCCAGCAGTTTACAGGGTAACCAGCCCCAGCATTTT.

The chain uses TRBV5-1 and TRBJ2-1; D may correspond to TRBD1 or TRBD2 (5 bases each). The V end was cut by 5 bases, the J end by 3 bases, with 9 bases between. The CDR3 length is 13 residues. Germline V gives CDR1 SGHRS, CDR2 YFSETQ. The CDR3 coding sequence is TGCGCCAGCAGGGGGGAGAGCTACAATGAGCAGTTCTTC. It codes for CASRGESYNEQFF.

This clone was seen a handful of times. The genes are TRBV11-2 and TRBJ2-1; the D call may be TRBD1 or TRBD2 (5 bases each). Germline-derived CDR1 and CDR2 are SGHAT and FQNNGV. Trimming took off 1 base at V and 10 bases at J, with 17 bases between the two ends. The CDR3 length is 15 residues. CDR3 sequence (DNA): TGTGCCAGCAGCTTAGGTACCGGAGGCCAGGGCGAGCAGTTCTTC. It translates to CASSLGTGGQGEQFF.

The V and J genes are TRBV6-1 and TRBJ2-7; D is unresolved. Germline CDR1 MNHNS, CDR2 SASEGT. CDR3 size: 14 residues. With 2 bases removed from V and 5 bases from J, the gap between germline ends came to 13 bases. The CDR3: CASSETPLSNEQYF. In DNA, the CDR3 is TGTGCCAGCAGTGAAACGCCCCTTAGCAACGAGCAGTACTTC.

This clone was detected a few times. The chain carries TRBV5-5 and TRBJ2-1, with D possibly TRBD2 on 7 matching bases. Trimming shortened V by 4 bases and J by 2 bases, and 13 bases separated the two germline ends. This CDR3 contains 15 residues. The germline CDR1 and CDR2 sequences are SGHKS and YYEKEE (reference sequence). The CDR3 DNA reads as TGTGCCAGCAGCCCTTGGGGGGGCACCTACAATGAGCAGTTCTTC. This encodes CASSPWGGTYNEQFF.

V gene TRBV29-1 combines with J gene TRBJ2-1; 11 positions agree with TRBD2. The trim removed 8 bases at V and 8 bases at J, leaving 11 bases unmatched. Germline lookup yields CDR1 SQVTM and CDR2 ANQGSEA. The CDR3 has 14 residues. The CDR3 region is CSTRVAGGRDEQFF. The CDR3 coding sequence is TGCAGCACCCGGGTAGCGGGAGGGCGGGATGAGCAGTTCTTC.